Below are 29 T cell receptor beta chains sequenced from a single sample in a study of technical replicates of blood from several donors. The protocol was immunoSEQ multiplex PCR, while the TCRdb copy is restricted to in-frame clones and leaves out a portion. The sample has tens of thousands of clones, 95% to 99% seen once. Sample: T cells isolated from PBMCs. The receptors come from a human donor in good health.

This chain connects TRBV28 to TRBJ1-2; D not resolved. This CDR3 comprises 12 residues. The germline V gene encodes CDR1 MDHEN and CDR2 SYDVKM. Deletions cut 10 bases from V and 7 bases from J, with 16 bases between. The CDR3 loop is CATSDSVSGYTF. The CDR3 DNA is TGTGCCACCTCTGACTCGGTTAGTGGCTACACCTTC.

This chain connects TRBV6-5 to TRBJ2-1, with 7 bases identical to TRBD2. CDR1 and CDR2 (germline): MNHEY, SVGAGI. V was pared by 1 base and J by 7 bases, with 7 bases of the junction left unmatched. The CDR3 extends over 15 amino acids. The CDR3 sequence is CASSYFAGDINEQFF. CDR3 sequence (DNA): TGTGCCAGCAGTTACTTTGCGGGAGACATAAATGAGCAGTTCTTC.

The chain joins TRBV6-6 to TRBJ2-2, with 7 bases that match TRBD2. Germline lookup yields CDR1 MNHNY and CDR2 SVGAGI (reference sequence). The V segment lost 5 bases and the J segment 7 bases; nucleotides outside the gene matches: 10. This CDR3 contains 15 residues. The CDR3 protein is CASSPVRGRDGELFF. In nucleotides, the CDR3 is TGTGCCAGCAGTCCCGTACGGGGGAGGGACGGGGAGCTGTTTTTT.

Here the CDR3 DNA reads TGTGCCACCACTCCCATCAGCCTAGATCAGCCCCAGCATTTT. Encoded protein: CATTPISLDQPQHF. The V call is TRBV6-1, the J call TRBJ1-5, with D hard to call. The CDR3 covers 14 residues. The V end lost 10 bases, the J end lost 5 bases, and 18 bases lay between the germline ends. Germline V CDR1 and CDR2: MNHNS, SASEGT.

This clone showed up just once. The chain carries TRBV30 and TRBJ1-4; the D gene is possibly TRBD1 (5 bases). Trimming pared 5 bases from V and 3 bases from J, leaving 10 bases between. CDR1 GTSNPN and CDR2 SVGIG come from the germline V gene (reference sequence). The CDR3 is 13 residues long. As DNA, the CDR3 is TGTGCCTGGGGGGACTTCCCTAATGAAAAACTGTTTTTT. Protein: CAWGDFPNEKLFF.

This chain joins TRBV5-1 and TRBJ2-1; the match to TRBD2 covers 13 bases. V lost 5 bases to trimming and J lost 0 bases; unmatched junction nucleotides: 2. CDR3 length: 16 residues. CDR1 is SGHRS and CDR2 is YFSETQ in the germline V gene. CDR3 nucleotide sequence: TGCGCCAGCAGTCGGACTAGCGGGAGCTCCTACAATGAGCAGTTCTTC. This codes for CASSRTSGSSYNEQFF.

Note on this clone: Within the sample, other DNA sequences also encode this same CDR3. The gene calls are TRBV11-2 and TRBJ1-2, with D hard to call. The CDR3 contains 12 residues. V was trimmed by 0 bases and J by 8 bases, leaving 7 bases between them. Germline V gives CDR1 SGHAT, CDR2 FQNNGV. The CDR3 loop reads CASSLEGSGYTF. The CDR3 DNA follows: TGTGCCAGCAGCTTAGAGGGCAGCGGCTACACCTTC.

The count of this clone is one. V is TRBV30 and J is TRBJ1-2; 10 bases fit TRBD1. The length of the CDR3 is 17 residues. The trim removed 1 base at V and 0 bases at J, leaving 8 bases unmatched. The germline V gene has CDR1 GTSNPN and CDR2 SVGIG (reference sequence). The DNA of the CDR3 is TGTGCCTGGAGTGCCTCCGGGACAGGGGAGGCTAACTATGGCTACACCTTC. It yields the protein CAWSASGTGEANYGYTF.

The chain uses TRBV6-4 and TRBJ2-3, with 7 bases fitting TRBD1. V was pared by 4 bases and J by 1 base, with 5 bases of the junction left unmatched. Germline V lookup: CDR1 MRHNA, CDR2 SNTAGT. The CDR3 is 15 amino acids. As DNA, the CDR3 is TGTGCCAGCAGTGCCATCGGACAGGGCACAGATACGCAGTATTTT. This gives the protein CASSAIGQGTDTQYF.

J is TRBJ2-1 and V is TRBV14; D may be TRBD1 (6 bases). V was pared by 3 bases and J by 7 bases, with 10 bases between. This CDR3 is built from 13 residues. Germline V lookup: CDR1 SGHDN, CDR2 FVKESK. The CDR3 loop is CASSHKGVNEQFF. CDR3 nucleotides: TGTGCCAGCAGCCACAAGGGGGTAAATGAGCAGTTCTTC.

J is TRBJ2-5 and V is TRBV10-3, with TRBD2 matching over 14 bases. V lost 9 bases and J lost 4; bases outside the gene matches: 4. Germline V gene lookup returns CDR1 ENHRY and CDR2 SYGVKD. The length of the CDR3 is 14 residues. CDR3 region: CAIGLAGGGETQYF. The CDR3 DNA sequence: TGTGCCATAGGACTAGCGGGAGGTGGAGAGACCCAGTACTTC.

The V call is TRBV29-1, the J call TRBJ2-5; TRBD2 matches 7 bases. The CDR3 is 14 amino acids. Germline assignment: CDR1 SQVTM and CDR2 ANQGSEA. J was trimmed by 4 bases and V by 0 bases; bases with no gene match: 5. The CDR3 here is CSVEEWGGAETQYF. CDR3 nucleotide sequence: TGCAGCGTTGAAGAATGGGGAGGGGCAGAGACCCAGTACTTC.

The chain joins TRBV4-1 to TRBJ2-2; D is perhaps TRBD2 (6 bases). The CDR3 spans 13 residues. V lost 4 bases to trimming and J lost 8 bases, with 11 bases between them. The germline gives CDR1 MGHRA, CDR2 YSYEKL. The CDR3 DNA reads TGCGCCAGCAGCCGACTAGAGGTTGGGGAGCTGTTTTTT. Its protein product is CASSRLEVGELFF.

The chain combines TRBV5-1 with TRBJ2-1, with D perhaps matching TRBD2 (5 bases). The V end lost 0 bases, the J end lost 10 bases, and 17 bases lay between the germline ends. There are 15 residues in the CDR3. Germline CDR1 and CDR2: SGHRS and YFSETQ. The CDR3 DNA reads as TGCGCCAGCAGCTTGGAAGCGGAGCCCTTTTTGGAGCAGTTCTTC. Its protein is CASSLEAEPFLEQFF.

The table lists this clone with a count of one. CDR3 protein: CASSLSRGSEQYF. The CDR3 DNA sequence: TGTGCCAGCAGCTTAAGTCGGGGGTCCGAGCAGTACTTC. The chain is built from TRBV7-3 and TRBJ2-7; weak D call: TRBD2 (6 bases). The CDR3 covers 13 residues. V was shortened by 1 base and J by 6 bases, with 10 bases between the two germline ends. Germline values: CDR1 SGHTA, CDR2 FQGTGA.

The gene calls are TRBV7-9 and TRBJ2-5, with D tentatively TRBD2 (5 bases). CDR3 size: 15 residues. CDR1 is SEHNR, CDR2 FQNEAQ, per germline (reference sequence). Trimming left V 0 bases short and J 4 bases short, with 12 bases between. Here the CDR3 reads CASSLAVGVGETQYF. The CDR3 DNA sequence: TGTGCCAGCAGCTTAGCTGTCGGGGTAGGAGAGACCCAGTACTTC.

The V and J genes are TRBV9 and TRBJ1-2, with D unclear. The V end was cut by 4 bases, the J end by 8 bases, with 21 bases between. Germline CDR1 and CDR2: SGDLS and YYNGEE. There are 15 residues in the CDR3. The CDR3 DNA is TGTGCCAGCAGCCCTAGACCAGAGATAAGTGGCGGCTACACCTTC. It codes for CASSPRPEISGGYTF.

The chain employs TRBV5-1 and TRBJ1-1; D gene ambiguous. The CDR3 runs to 14 residues. Per germline, CDR1 SGHRS and CDR2 YFSETQ. Trimming shortened V by 0 bases and J by 1 base, and 7 bases separated the two germline ends. The CDR3 bases are TGCGCCAGCAGCTTGGACACGGGGAACACTGAAGCTTTCTTT. Translated, it gives CASSLDTGNTEAFF.

In its sample, this clone was seen once. The chain has TRBV27 and TRBJ1-1, with TRBD1 matching 10 bases. This CDR3 comprises 15 residues. In germline, CDR1 is MNHEY, CDR2 SMNVEV (reference sequence). With 5 bases clipped from V and 7 bases from J, the junction kept 10 bases outside the gene matches. CDR3 loop: CASSPYQTGGGEAFF. The CDR3, as DNA: TGTGCCAGCAGTCCTTATCAGACAGGGGGCGGTGAAGCTTTCTTT.

The chain carries TRBV27 and TRBJ2-7, with 7 bases identical to TRBD1. This CDR3 has 13 residues. CDR1 is MNHEY, CDR2 SMNVEV, per germline (reference sequence). The V and J ends lost 2 bases and 3 bases, in that order; junction bases with no gene match: 1. The CDR3 coding sequence is TGTGCCAGCAGTTTAGGGGACAGCTACGAGCAGTACTTC. Its protein product is CASSLGDSYEQYF.

A remark on this clone: One junction end does not reproduce the germline sequence, and a read error may be involved. The chain carries TRBV7-7 and TRBJ2-2; 11 nucleotides align to TRBD2. From germline, CDR1 is SSHAT and CDR2 FNYEAQ (reference sequence). The CDR3 runs 15 residues. CDR3 coding DNA: TGTGCTAGCAGCTCACTAGCGGGAGTAATCGGGGAGCTGTTTTTT. Translating gives CASSSLAGVIGELFF.

This chain links TRBV9 with TRBJ2-2; D not certain. This CDR3 has 14 amino acids. Germline CDR1 and CDR2: SGDLS and YYNGEE. The V end was cut by 0 bases, the J end by 1 base, with 4 bases between. The CDR3 sequence is CASSVGGNTGELFF. The CDR3 DNA reads as TGTGCCAGCAGCGTAGGAGGGAACACCGGGGAGCTGTTTTTT.

V is TRBV27 and J is TRBJ1-1; 7 positions match TRBD1. The CDR3 is 14 amino acids. Unmatched junction bases numbered 5, after V lost 2 bases and J lost 5 bases. Germline loops: CDR1 MNHEY, CDR2 SMNVEV (reference sequence). The DNA for the CDR3 is TGTGCCAGCAGTTTACAGGGACAGTTTACTGAAGCTTTCTTT. Translation gives CASSLQGQFTEAFF.

As DNA, the CDR3 is TGTGCCAGCAGCTTAACTGCGTTGGCTAGCGGGACAGATACGCAGTATTTT. Amino acids: CASSLTALASGTDTQYF. The chain couples TRBV7-3 to TRBJ2-3; 8 nucleotides match TRBD2. V lost 0 bases and J lost 3; bases outside the gene matches: 8. CDR3 length equals 17 residues. Germline V gives CDR1 SGHTA, CDR2 FQGTGA.

This clone has only a few counts. This chain links TRBV6-5 with TRBJ1-1; 8 bases map to TRBD1. After removal of 6 bases from V and 8 bases from J, the junction contained 11 bases not matched to a gene. The CDR3 sequence is 14 residues long. Germline assignment: CDR1 MNHEY and CDR2 SVGAGI. CDR3 sequence reads: CASSYRQGRAEAFF. In DNA, the CDR3 is TGTGCCAGCAGCTATAGACAGGGGAGGGCAGAAGCTTTCTTT.

The genes are TRBV6-1 and TRBJ1-1; 7 bases align to TRBD1. Losses at the gene ends were 3 bases for V and 5 bases for J; bases not matched to a gene: 6. In germline, CDR1 is MNHNS, CDR2 SASEGT. This CDR3 has 14 amino acids. Written as DNA, the CDR3 is TGTGCCAGCAGTGATGATAGGACAGGAACTGAAGCTTTCTTT. Protein product: CASSDDRTGTEAFF.

The rearrangement joins TRBV18 to TRBJ2-7; 7 positions match TRBD2. CDR1 and CDR2 from the germline V gene are KGHSH and LQKENI. The CDR3 has 15 residues. The ends lost 2 bases at V and 3 bases at J; junction bases unmatched: 7. DNA of the CDR3: TGTGCCAGCTCACCAGATCGGCGGGAGCTCTACGAGCAGTACTTC. Amino acid sequence: CASSPDRRELYEQYF.

The chain carries TRBV6-6 and TRBJ2-7; 8 positions match TRBD1. The ends lost 4 bases at V and 4 bases at J; junction bases unmatched: 6. The germline V gene encodes CDR1 MNHNY and CDR2 SVGAGI (reference sequence). The CDR3 has 14 residues. CDR3 coding DNA: TGTGCCAGCAGTTTAGGACAGGGATCTTACGAGCAGTACTTC. The encoded protein is CASSLGQGSYEQYF.

This clone was recorded only once. The V and J genes are TRBV7-9 and TRBJ2-5; 8 positions match TRBD1. With V trimmed by 6 bases and J by 3 bases, 6 bases remained unmatched. Germline lookup yields CDR1 SEHNR and CDR2 FQNEAQ (reference sequence). This CDR3 region has 14 residues. CDR3: CASRAEDREETQYF. Written as DNA, the CDR3 is TGTGCCAGCAGAGCGGAGGACAGGGAAGAGACCCAGTACTTC.